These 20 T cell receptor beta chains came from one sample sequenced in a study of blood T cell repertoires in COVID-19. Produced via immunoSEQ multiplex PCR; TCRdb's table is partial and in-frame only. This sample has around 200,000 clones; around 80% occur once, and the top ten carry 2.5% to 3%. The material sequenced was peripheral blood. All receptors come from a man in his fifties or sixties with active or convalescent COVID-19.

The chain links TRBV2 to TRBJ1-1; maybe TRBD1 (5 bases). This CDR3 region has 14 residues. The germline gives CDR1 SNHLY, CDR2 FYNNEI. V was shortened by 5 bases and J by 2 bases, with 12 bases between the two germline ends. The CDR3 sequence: CASSRDSSNTEAFF. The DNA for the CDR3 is TGTGCCAGCAGTCGTGACAGCTCTAACACTGAAGCTTTCTTT.

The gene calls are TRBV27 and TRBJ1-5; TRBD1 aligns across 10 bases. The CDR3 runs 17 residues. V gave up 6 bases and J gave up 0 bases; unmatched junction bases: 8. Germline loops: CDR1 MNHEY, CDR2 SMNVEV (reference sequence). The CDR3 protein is CASRRDRGPYSNQPQHF. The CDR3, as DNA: TGTGCCAGCAGGCGGGACAGGGGCCCTTATAGCAATCAGCCCCAGCATTTT.

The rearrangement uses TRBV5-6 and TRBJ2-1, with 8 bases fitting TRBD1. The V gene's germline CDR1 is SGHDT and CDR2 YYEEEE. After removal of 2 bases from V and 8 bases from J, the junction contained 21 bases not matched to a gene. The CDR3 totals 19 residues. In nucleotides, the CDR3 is TGTGCCAGCAGCTTATTGTTGTCGGCGGCAGGGGGCGTCACCGATGAGCAGTTCTTC. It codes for CASSLLLSAAGGVTDEQFF.

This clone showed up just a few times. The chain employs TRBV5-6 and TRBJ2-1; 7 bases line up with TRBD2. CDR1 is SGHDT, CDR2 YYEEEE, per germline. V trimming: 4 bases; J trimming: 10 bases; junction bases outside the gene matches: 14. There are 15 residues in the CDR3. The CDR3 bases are TGTGCCAGCAGCCATCCGGGACTACCAAGGTGGGAGCAGTTCTTC. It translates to CASSHPGLPRWEQFF.

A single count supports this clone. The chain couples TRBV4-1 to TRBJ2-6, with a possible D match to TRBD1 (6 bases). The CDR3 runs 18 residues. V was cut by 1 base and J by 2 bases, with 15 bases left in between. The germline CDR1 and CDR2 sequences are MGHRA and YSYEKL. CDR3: CASSQAQGRRTGANVLTF. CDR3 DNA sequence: TGCGCCAGCAGCCAAGCCCAGGGGCGCCGAACTGGGGCCAACGTCCTGACTTTC.

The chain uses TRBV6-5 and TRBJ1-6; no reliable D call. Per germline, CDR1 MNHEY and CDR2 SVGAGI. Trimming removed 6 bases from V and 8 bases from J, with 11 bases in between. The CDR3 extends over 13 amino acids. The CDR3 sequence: CASRVSGHSPLHF. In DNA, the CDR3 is TGTGCCAGCAGAGTGTCAGGCCATTCACCCCTCCACTTT.

CDR3 protein: CASSLVTGGEETQYF. The CDR3 coding sequence is TGTGCCAGCAGCCTCGTGACAGGGGGCGAAGAGACCCAGTACTTC. The rearrangement links TRBV7-8 to TRBJ2-5, with 10 bases fitting TRBD1. The trim removed 5 bases at V and 3 bases at J, leaving 6 bases unmatched. The CDR3 totals 15 residues. Germline CDR1 and CDR2: SGHVS and FQNEAQ.

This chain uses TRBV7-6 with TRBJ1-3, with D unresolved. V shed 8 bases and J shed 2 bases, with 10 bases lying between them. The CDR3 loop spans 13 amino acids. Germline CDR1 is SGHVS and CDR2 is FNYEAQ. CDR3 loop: CASADNAGNTIYF. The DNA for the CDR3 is TGTGCCAGCGCCGACAACGCTGGAAACACCATATATTTT. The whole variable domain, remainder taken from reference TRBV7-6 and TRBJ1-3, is GAGVSQSPRYKVTKRGQDVALRCDPISGHVSLYWYRQALGQGPEFLTYFNYEAQQDKSGLPNDRFSAERPEGSISTLTIQRTEQRDSAMYRCASADNAGNTIYFGEGSWLTVV.

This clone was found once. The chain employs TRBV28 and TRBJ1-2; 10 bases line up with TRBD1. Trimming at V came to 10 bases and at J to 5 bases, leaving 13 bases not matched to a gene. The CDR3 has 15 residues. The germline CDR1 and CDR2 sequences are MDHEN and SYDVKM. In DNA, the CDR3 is TGTGCCACTCTCACCGAGACAGGGGGCGCATATGGCTACACCTTC. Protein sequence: CATLTETGGAYGYTF.

The CDR3 protein is CASSYGTSGPYEQYF. CDR3 coding DNA: TGTGCCAGCAGTTACGGGACTAGCGGACCCTACGAGCAGTACTTC. The chain is built from TRBV6-5 and TRBJ2-7, with 11 nucleotides matching TRBD2. The germline V gene encodes CDR1 MNHEY and CDR2 SVGAGI. The trim removed 2 bases at V and 2 bases at J, leaving 2 bases unmatched. The CDR3 runs to 15 residues.

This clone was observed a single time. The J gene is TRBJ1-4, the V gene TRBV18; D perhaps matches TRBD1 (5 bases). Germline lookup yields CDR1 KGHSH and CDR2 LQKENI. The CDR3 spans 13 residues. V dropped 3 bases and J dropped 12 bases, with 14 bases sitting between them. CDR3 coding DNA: TGTGCCAGCTCACCGGAGCGGGGGACGGAACTGTTTTTT. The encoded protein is CASSPERGTELFF.

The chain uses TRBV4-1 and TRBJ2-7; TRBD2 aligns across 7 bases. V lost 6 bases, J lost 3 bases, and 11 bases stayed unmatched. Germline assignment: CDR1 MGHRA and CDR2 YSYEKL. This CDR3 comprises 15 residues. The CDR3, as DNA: TGCGCCAGCAGGCAATTACAACTAGCGCGCTACGAGCAGTACTTC. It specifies CASRQLQLARYEQYF.

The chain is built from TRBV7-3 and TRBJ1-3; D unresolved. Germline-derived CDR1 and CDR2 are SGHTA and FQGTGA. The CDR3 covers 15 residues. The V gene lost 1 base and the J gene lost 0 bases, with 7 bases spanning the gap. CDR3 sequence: CASSLIPGSGNTIYF. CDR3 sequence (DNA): TGTGCCAGCAGCTTAATTCCCGGCTCTGGAAACACCATATATTTT.

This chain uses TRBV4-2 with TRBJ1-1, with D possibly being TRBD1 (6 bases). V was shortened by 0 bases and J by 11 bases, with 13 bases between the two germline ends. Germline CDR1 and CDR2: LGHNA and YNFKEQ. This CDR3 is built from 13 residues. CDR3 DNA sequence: TGTGCCAGCAGCCAAGATCGGGGAGGGGGTGCTTTCTTT. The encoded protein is CASSQDRGGGAFF.

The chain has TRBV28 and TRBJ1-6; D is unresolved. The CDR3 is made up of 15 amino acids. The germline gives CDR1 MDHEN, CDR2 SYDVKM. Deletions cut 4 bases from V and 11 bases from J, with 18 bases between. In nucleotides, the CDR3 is TGTGCCAGCAGTTCCTCCTTGCGAGGTTGGCCACCCCTCCACTTT. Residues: CASSSSLRGWPPLHF. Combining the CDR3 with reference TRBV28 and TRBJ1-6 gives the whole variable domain DVKVTQSSRYLVKRTGEKVFLECVQDMDHENMFWYRQDPGLGLRLIYFSYDVKMKEKGDIPEGYSVSREKKERFSLILESASTNQTSMYLCASSSSLRGWPPLHFGNGTRLTVT.

CDR3 amino acids: CASSGAGLAGTNEQFF. In nucleotides, the CDR3 is TGTGCCAGCAGTGGCGCGGGACTAGCGGGAACCAATGAGCAGTTCTTC. The chain is built from TRBV2 and TRBJ2-1, with TRBD2 matching over 13 bases. Germline-derived CDR1 and CDR2 are SNHLY and FYNNEI. Trimming at V came to 4 bases and at J to 6 bases, leaving 6 bases not matched to a gene. The CDR3 extends over 16 amino acids.

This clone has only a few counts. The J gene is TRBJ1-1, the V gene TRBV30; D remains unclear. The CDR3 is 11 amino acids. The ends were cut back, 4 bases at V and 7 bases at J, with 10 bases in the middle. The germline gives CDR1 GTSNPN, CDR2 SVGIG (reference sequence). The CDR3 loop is CAWTAGIEAFF. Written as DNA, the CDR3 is TGTGCCTGGACGGCGGGAATTGAAGCTTTCTTT.

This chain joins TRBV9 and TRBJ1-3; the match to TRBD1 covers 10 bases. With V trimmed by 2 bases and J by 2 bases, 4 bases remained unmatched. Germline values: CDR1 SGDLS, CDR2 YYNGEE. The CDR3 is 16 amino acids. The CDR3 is CASSVRGQGAGNTIYF. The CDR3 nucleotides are TGTGCCAGCAGCGTCCGAGGACAGGGGGCTGGAAACACCATATATTTT.

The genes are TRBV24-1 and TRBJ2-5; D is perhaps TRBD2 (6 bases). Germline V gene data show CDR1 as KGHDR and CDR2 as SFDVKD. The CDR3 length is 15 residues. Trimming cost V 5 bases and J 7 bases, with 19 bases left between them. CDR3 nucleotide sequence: TGTGCCACCAGTGCTTCAGGACGCGGGGATGGGACCCAGTACTTC. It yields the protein CATSASGRGDGTQYF.

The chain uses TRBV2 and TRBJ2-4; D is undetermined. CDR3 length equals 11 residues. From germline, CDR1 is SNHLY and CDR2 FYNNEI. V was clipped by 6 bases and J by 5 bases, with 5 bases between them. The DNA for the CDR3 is TGTGCCAGCAGGTTAGAAAACATTCAGTACTTC. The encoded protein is CASRLENIQYF.